Each of the 3 T cell receptor beta chains below was sequenced from the same sample in a study of blood T cell repertoires in COVID-19. Some clones are missing from TCRdb's copy, which holds only in-frame ones; the method was immunoSEQ multiplex PCR. The table has under 200,000 clones, 85% to 90% seen once; the top ten hold 6.5% to 8%. Material: PBMCs or T cells enriched from blood (not recorded which). Receptor source: a woman in her forties or fifties who had recovered from COVID-19.

This sequence joins TRBV19 and TRBJ1-2, with D perhaps TRBD1 (5 bases). Trimming left V 5 bases short and J 8 bases short, with 12 bases between. Per the germline V gene, CDR1 is LNHDA and CDR2 is SQIVND (reference sequence). The CDR3 is 12 amino acids. CDR3 residues: CASSLLQGGYTF. The CDR3 DNA sequence: TGTGCCAGTAGTTTACTTCAGGGAGGCTACACCTTC.

This clone was seen a few times. The J gene is TRBJ2-5, the V gene TRBV20-1, with D tentatively TRBD1 (7 bases). CDR1 and CDR2 from the germline V gene are DFQATT and SNEGSKA (reference sequence). Trimming removed 5 bases at V and 9 bases at J, with 13 bases between. CDR3 length: 11 residues. CDR3 region: CSAGGRGAQYF. The CDR3 region has the DNA TGCAGTGCTGGAGGCAGGGGGGCCCAGTACTTC.

The chain carries TRBV7-2 and TRBJ2-4, with 13 bases fitting TRBD2. V trimming: 5 bases; J trimming: 8 bases; junction bases outside the gene matches: 12. Germline lookup yields CDR1 SGHTA and CDR2 FQGNSA. The CDR3 runs 17 residues. The CDR3 region is CASSNMSLAGGPYIQYF. DNA of the CDR3: TGTGCCAGCAGCAACATGTCACTAGCGGGGGGGCCGTACATTCAGTACTTC.